This T cell receptor beta chain was retrieved from a study of CD8+CD57+ T cells in acquired aplastic anemia. Study information: Sorted CD4+ and CD8+ cells yielded 2.5 to 3.5 ug of DNA on average. Mean read depth for CD4+ cells from healthy donors was around 11 million. Study-wide findings and caveats: Overlap between patients and controls comprised 25 to 30 CD8+ CDR3 sequences. The study found no significant CD8+ Simpson's diversity difference between patients and controls.

Genomic DNA provided the template from which TCR beta VDJ and CDR3 profiles were obtained. TCRdb used MiXCR to reprocess the reads, holding one entry per CDR3 protein. The repertoire consists of just over 400,000 distinct CDR3 sequences, with under 80% occurring once and the leading ten covering more than 3.5%. Of note for this clonotype: What it recognizes is unknown.

This CDR3 comprises 13 residues. Germline loops: CDR1 LNHDA, CDR2 SQIVND (reference sequence). Trimming at V came to 3 bases and at J to 7 bases, leaving 2 bases not matched to a gene. The V gene is TRBV19, the J gene TRBJ2-1, with 8 bases fitting TRBD2. Sequences were obtained from sorted CD4+, CD8+, or CD8+CD57+ T cells (not recorded which) from PBMCs. The origin of this receptor is a human donor in good health, serving as a control. CDR3 coding DNA: TGTGCCAGTAGTATCCGGGGGGGGAATGAGCAGTTCTTC. This codes for CASSIRGGNEQFF.